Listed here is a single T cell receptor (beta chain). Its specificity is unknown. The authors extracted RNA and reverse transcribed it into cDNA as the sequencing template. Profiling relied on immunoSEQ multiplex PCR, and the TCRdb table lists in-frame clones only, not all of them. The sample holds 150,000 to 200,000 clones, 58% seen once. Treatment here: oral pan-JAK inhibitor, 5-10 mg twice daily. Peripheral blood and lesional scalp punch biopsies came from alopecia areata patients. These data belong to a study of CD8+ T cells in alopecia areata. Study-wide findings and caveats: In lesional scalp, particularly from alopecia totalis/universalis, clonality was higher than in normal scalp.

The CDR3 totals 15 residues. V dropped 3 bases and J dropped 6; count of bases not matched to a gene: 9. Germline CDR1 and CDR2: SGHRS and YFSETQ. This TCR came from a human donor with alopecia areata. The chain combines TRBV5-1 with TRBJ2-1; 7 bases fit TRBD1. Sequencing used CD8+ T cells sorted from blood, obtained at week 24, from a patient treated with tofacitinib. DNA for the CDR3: TGCGCCAGCAGCTCGTCCGGGACAGCCGTCAATGAGCAGTTCTTC. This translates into CASSSSGTAVNEQFF.